This passage covers 7 T cell receptor beta chains from one sample sequenced in a study of human T cells and chemical hapten exposure. TCRdb passed the RACE reads through MiXCR, listing each CDR3 protein once. The repertoire holds about 77,000 distinct CDR3 sequences, around 9.3% seen once, with 1.7% in the top ten. Time point noted: healthy volunteer bleed at 6 weeks. From whole blood left unfractionated, total RNA was extracted. Sequenced material: whole blood. Receptors originate from a female donor in good health. Some clones in this sample may be carry-over from other donors' samples.

This clonotype was recorded a few times. The chain uses TRBV20-1 and TRBJ1-1; no clear D gene. The CDR3 is 15 residues long. Germline values: CDR1 DFQATT, CDR2 SNEGSKA (reference sequence). The CDR3 is CSHPNAQRENTEAFF. The CDR3 DNA reads TGCAGCCACCCAAATGCACAGAGGGAGAACACTGAAGCTTTCTTT.

This clonotype was detected many times. This chain joins TRBV10-3 and TRBJ1-1; D possibly corresponds to TRBD1 (5 bases). The V gene lost 2 bases and the J gene lost 1 base, with 11 bases spanning the gap. The CDR3 extends over 15 amino acids. Germline CDR1 ENHRY, CDR2 SYGVKD. DNA for the CDR3: TGTGCCATCAGTGAGGAGGGACTCAGGAACACTGAAGCTTTCTTT. Translation gives CAISEEGLRNTEAFF.

Notes on this clonotype: This sequence may be a read error, since a much larger clone differs from it by one base. The V and J genes are TRBV27 and TRBJ2-5; no clear D gene. The CDR3 loop spans 14 amino acids. Germline CDR1 MNHEY, CDR2 SMNVEV (reference sequence). V was trimmed by 2 bases and J by 5 bases, leaving 12 bases between them. CDR3 sequence (DNA): TGTGCCAGCAGTTTAAATAGACGACCTGAGACCCAGTACTTC. Translated: CASSLNRRPETQYF.

The chain links TRBV20-1 to TRBJ1-5; a possible D gene is TRBD1 (6 bases). V shed 3 bases and J shed 6 bases, with 12 bases lying between them. The CDR3 is 13 amino acids. The V gene's germline CDR1 is DFQATT and CDR2 SNEGSKA (reference sequence). The chain's CDR3 is CSASKGGGQPQHF. CDR3 coding DNA: TGCAGTGCTAGTAAGGGGGGTGGTCAGCCCCAGCATTTT.

With respect to this clonotype: A much more abundant neighbour one base away suggests this may be a read error. The V call is TRBV10-3, the J call TRBJ2-3; D not certain. Germline V gene data show CDR1 as ENHRY and CDR2 as SYGVKD. The CDR3 spans 16 residues. Trimming took 5 bases from V and 2 from J, leaving 17 bases between them. CDR3 sequence (DNA): TGTGCCATCAGTCCCTTGCCAGGTACACCCACAGATACGCAGTATTTT. Amino acids: CAISPLPGTPTDTQYF.

In its sample, this clonotype was seen a few times. The rearrangement uses TRBV12-3 or TRBV12-4 and TRBJ2-1, with TRBD2 identical over 10 bases. V shed 7 bases, J shed 7 bases, and the junction held 10 bases outside the gene matches. This CDR3 region has 15 residues. The CDR3 DNA follows: TGTGCCAGCACTTCTGGACTAGCGGTTATGAATGAGCAGTTCTTC. Translation gives CASTSGLAVMNEQFF.

In its sample, this clonotype was seen a few times. The chain employs TRBV6-6 and TRBJ1-2; 10 bases match TRBD1. Germline CDR1 reads MNHNY; CDR2 reads SVGAGI (reference sequence). This CDR3 is built from 16 residues. V dropped 0 bases and J dropped 5; count of bases not matched to a gene: 6. CDR3 nucleotide sequence: TGTGCCAGCAGTTACTCGGGACAGGGGCCGTCATATGGCTACACCTTC. Encoded protein: CASSYSGQGPSYGYTF.